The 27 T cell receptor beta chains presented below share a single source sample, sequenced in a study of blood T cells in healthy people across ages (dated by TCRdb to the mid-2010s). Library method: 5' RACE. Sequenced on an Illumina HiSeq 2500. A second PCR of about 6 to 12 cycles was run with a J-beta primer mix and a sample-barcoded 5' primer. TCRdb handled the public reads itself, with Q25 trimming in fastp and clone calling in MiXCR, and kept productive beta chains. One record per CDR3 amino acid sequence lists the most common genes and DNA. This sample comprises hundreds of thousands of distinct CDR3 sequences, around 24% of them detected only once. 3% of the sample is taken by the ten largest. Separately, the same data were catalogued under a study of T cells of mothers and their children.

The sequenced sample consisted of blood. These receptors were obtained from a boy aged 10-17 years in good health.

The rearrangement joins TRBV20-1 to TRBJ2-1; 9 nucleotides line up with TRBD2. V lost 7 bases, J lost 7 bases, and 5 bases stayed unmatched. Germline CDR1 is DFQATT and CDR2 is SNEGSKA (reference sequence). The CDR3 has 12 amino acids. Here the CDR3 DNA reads TGCAGTGTCCGGCGGGAGGGTAATGAGCAGTTCTTC. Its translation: CSVRREGNEQFF.

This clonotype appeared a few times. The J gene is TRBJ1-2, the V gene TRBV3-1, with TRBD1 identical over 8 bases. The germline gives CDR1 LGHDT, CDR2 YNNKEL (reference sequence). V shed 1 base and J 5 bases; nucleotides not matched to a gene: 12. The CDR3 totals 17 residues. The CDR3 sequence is CASSQVIRQGASYGYTF. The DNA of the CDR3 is TGTGCCAGCAGCCAAGTAATCCGGCAGGGGGCTAGTTATGGCTACACCTTC.

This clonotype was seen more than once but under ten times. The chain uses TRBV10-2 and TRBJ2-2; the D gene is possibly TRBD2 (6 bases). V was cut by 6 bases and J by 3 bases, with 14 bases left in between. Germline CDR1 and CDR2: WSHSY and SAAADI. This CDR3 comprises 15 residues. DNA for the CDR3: TGCGCCAGCAGAGGGATCAGGAGGGACACCGGGGAGCTGTTTTTT. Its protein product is CASRGIRRDTGELFF.

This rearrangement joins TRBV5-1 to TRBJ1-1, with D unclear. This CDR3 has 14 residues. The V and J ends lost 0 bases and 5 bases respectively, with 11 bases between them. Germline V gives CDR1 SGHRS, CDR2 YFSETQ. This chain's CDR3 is CASSLGSEETEAFF. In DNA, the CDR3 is TGCGCCAGCAGCTTGGGGAGCGAAGAGACTGAAGCTTTCTTT.

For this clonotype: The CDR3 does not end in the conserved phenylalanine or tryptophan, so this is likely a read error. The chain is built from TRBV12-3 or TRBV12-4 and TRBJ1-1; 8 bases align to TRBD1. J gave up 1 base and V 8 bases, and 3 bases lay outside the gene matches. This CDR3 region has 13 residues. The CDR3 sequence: CASSGGRNTEAFS. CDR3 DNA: TGTGCCAGCTCAGGGGGCAGGAACACTGAAGCTTTCTCT.

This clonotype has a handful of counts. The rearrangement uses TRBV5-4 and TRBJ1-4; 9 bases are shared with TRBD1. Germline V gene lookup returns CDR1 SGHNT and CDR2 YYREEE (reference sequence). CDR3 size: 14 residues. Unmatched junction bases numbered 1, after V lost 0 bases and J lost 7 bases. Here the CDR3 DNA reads TGTGCCAGCAGCTTGGCGACAGGGGGTGAAAAACTGTTTTTT. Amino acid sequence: CASSLATGGEKLFF.

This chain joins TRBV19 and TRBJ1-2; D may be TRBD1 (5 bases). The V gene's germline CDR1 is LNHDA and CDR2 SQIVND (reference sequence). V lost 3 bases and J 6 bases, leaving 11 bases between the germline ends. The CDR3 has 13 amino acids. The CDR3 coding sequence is TGTGCCAGTAGTATTGGAGGGGCAGATGGCTACACCTTC. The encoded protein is CASSIGGADGYTF.

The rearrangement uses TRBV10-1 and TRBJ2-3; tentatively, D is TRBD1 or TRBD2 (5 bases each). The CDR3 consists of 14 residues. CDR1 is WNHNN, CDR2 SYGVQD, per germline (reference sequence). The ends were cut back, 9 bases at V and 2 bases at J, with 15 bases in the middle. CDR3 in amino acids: CASSRDRLTDTQYF. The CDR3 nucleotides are TGCGCCAGTTCCCGGGACCGTCTCACAGATACGCAGTATTTT.

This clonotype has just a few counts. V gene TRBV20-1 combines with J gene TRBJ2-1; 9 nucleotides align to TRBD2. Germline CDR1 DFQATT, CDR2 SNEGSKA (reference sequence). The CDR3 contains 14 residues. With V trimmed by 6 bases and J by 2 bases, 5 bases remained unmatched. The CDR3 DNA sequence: TGCAGTGCCCCCGGACTAGCGCCCTACAATGAGCAGTTCTTC. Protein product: CSAPGLAPYNEQFF.

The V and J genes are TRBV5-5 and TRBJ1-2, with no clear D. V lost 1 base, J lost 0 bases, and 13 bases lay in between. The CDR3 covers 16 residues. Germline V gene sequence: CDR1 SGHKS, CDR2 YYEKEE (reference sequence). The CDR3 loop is CASSLHRATSNYGYTF. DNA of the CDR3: TGTGCCAGCAGCTTGCACAGAGCGACCTCTAACTATGGCTACACCTTC.

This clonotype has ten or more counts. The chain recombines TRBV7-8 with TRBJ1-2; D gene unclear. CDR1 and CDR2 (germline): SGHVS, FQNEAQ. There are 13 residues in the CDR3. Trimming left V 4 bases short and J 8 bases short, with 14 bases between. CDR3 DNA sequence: TGTGCCAGCAGCTCGCGGGAAGGAGAAGGCTACACCTTC. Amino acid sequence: CASSSREGEGYTF.

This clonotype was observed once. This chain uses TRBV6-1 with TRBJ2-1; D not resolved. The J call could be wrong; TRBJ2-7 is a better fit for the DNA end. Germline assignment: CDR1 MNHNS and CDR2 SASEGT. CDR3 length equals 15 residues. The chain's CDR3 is CASSLTPVESYEQYF. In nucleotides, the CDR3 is TGTGCCAGCAGCCTAACTCCAGTGGAGAGCTACGAGCAGTACTTC.

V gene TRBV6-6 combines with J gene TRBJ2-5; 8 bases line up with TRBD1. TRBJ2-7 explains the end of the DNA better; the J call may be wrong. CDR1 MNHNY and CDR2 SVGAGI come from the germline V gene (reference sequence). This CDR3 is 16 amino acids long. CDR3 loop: CASSYSPGQALGEQYF. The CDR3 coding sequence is TGTGCCAGCAGTTACTCTCCGGGACAGGCGCTTGGCGAGCAGTACTTC.

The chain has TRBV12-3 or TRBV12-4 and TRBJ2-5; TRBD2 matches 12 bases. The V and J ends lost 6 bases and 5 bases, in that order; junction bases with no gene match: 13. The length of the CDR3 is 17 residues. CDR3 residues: CASRPRTSGTYRETQYF. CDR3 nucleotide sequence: TGTGCCAGCAGACCCCGGACTAGCGGGACCTACCGGGAGACCCAGTACTTC.

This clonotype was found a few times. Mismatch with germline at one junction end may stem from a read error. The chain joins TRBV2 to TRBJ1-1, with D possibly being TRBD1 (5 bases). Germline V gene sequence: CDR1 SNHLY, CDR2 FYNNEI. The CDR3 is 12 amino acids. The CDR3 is CASREDSPKAFF. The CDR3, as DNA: TGTGCCAGCAGAGAAGACAGCCCTAAAGCTTTCTTT.

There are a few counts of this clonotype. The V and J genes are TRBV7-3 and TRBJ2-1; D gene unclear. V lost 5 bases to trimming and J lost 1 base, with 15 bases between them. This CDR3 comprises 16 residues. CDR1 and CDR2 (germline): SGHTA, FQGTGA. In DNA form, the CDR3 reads TGTGCCAGCAGCCCCACCCTGAGGCCATCCTACAATGAGCAGTTCTTC. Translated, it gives CASSPTLRPSYNEQFF. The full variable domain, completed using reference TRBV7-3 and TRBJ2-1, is GAGVSQTPSNKVTEKGKYVELRCDPISGHTALYWYRQSLGQGPEFLIYFQGTGAADDSGLPNDRFFAVRPEGSVSTLKIQRTERGDSAVYLCASSPTLRPSYNEQFFGPGTRLTVL.

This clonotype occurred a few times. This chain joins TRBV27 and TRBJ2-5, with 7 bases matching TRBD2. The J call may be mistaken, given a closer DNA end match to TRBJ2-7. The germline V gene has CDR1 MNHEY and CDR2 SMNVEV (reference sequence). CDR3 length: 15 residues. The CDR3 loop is CASSLYAGDPYEQYF. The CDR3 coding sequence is TGTGCCAGCAGTTTATACGCGGGGGACCCCTACGAGCAGTACTTC.

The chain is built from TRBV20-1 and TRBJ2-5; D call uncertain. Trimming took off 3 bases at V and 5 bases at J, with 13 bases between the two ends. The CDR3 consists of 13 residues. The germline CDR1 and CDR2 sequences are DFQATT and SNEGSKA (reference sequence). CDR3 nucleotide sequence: TGCAGTGCTAGCCCTACTTGGAAGGAGACCCAGTACTTC. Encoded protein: CSASPTWKETQYF.

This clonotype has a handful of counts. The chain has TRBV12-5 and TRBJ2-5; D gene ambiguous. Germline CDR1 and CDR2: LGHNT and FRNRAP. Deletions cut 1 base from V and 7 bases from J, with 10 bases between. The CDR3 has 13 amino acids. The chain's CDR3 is CASGLEQMGTQYF. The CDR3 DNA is TGTGCTAGTGGTTTGGAACAGATGGGGACCCAGTACTTC.

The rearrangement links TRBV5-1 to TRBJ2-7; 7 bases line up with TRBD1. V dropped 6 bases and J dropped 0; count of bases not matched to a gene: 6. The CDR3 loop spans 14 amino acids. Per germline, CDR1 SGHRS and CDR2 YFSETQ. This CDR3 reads CASTPGTASYEQYF. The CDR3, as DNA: TGCGCCAGCACCCCCGGGACAGCCTCCTACGAGCAGTACTTC.

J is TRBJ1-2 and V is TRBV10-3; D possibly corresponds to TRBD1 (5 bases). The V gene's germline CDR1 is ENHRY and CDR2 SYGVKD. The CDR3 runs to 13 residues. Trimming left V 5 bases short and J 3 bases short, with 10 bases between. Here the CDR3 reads CAISSKGDYGYTF. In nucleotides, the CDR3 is TGTGCCATCAGTTCGAAAGGGGACTATGGCTACACCTTC.

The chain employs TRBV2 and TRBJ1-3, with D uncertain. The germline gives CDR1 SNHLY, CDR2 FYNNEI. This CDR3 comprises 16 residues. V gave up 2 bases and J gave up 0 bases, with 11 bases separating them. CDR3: CASSEIGWSSGNTIYF. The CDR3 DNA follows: TGTGCCAGCAGTGAAATAGGCTGGAGCTCTGGAAACACCATATATTTT.

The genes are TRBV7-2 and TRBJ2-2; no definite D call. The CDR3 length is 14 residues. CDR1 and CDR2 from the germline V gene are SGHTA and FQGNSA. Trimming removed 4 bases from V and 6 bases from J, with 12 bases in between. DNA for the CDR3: TGTGCCAGCAGCTCTCCGCGGAGCCCCGGGGAGCTGTTTTTT. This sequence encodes CASSSPRSPGELFF.

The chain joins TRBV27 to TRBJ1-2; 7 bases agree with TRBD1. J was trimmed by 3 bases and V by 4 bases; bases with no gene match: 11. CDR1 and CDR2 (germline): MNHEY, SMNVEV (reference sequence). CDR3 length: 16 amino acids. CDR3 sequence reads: CASSSLGQVDYYGYTF. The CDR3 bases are TGTGCCAGCAGTTCCCTAGGACAGGTCGACTACTATGGCTACACCTTC.

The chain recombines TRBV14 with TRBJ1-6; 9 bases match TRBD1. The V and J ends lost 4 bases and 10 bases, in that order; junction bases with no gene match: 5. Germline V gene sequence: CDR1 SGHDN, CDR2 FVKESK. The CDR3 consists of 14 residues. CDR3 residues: CASSLTGGISPLHF. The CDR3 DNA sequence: TGTGCCAGCAGCCTGACAGGGGGGATCTCACCCCTCCACTTT.

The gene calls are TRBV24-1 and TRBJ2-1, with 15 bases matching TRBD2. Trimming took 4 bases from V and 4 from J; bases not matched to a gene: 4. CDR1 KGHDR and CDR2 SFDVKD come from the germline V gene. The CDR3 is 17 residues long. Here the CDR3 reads CATSEGTSGGFYNEQFF. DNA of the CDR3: TGTGCCACCAGTGAGGGGACTAGCGGGGGGTTTTACAATGAGCAGTTCTTC.

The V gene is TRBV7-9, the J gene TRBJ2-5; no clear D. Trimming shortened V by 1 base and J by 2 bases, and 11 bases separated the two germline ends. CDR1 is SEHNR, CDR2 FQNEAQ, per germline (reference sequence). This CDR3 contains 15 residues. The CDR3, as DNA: TGTGCCAGCAGCTTAGATCCCCTTGGGCAAGAGACCCAGTACTTC. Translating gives CASSLDPLGQETQYF.